This T cell receptor beta chain derives from a study of OX40 agonist ivuxolimab in advanced cancers. Across the whole study: A mean age of around 63 years, range about 23 to 90, was recorded, and 82.7% were male. Antecedent anti-PD-1, anti-PD-L1 or anti-CTLA-4 therapy was permissible, with around 41% having received some. Notes on the study in general: No determination was made of the antigen specificity of the expanded peripheral T cells.

On this clone: Antigen specificity is unknown.

V was clipped by 2 bases and J by 4 bases, with 11 bases between them. Germline V lookup: CDR1 MDHEN, CDR2 SYDVKM. The CDR3 is made up of 14 amino acids. Patients were excluded for autoimmune disease history or systemic immunosuppression. The table came from immunoSEQ multiplex PCR; TCRdb's copy has only in-frame clones and leaves some out. The table lists about 88,000 clones, around 85% of them singletons. The source material was CD4+ or CD8+ T cells sorted from blood, sampled in a trial of the OX40 agonist ivuxolimab. This sequence joins TRBV28 and TRBJ1-2, with D perhaps TRBD1 (6 bases). This sequence was found in an adult with an advanced solid tumor such as melanoma, head and neck, liver or kidney cancer. The CDR3 spells CASSLTDRVYGYTF. In DNA form, the CDR3 reads TGTGCCAGCAGTTTAACGGACAGAGTCTATGGCTACACCTTC.